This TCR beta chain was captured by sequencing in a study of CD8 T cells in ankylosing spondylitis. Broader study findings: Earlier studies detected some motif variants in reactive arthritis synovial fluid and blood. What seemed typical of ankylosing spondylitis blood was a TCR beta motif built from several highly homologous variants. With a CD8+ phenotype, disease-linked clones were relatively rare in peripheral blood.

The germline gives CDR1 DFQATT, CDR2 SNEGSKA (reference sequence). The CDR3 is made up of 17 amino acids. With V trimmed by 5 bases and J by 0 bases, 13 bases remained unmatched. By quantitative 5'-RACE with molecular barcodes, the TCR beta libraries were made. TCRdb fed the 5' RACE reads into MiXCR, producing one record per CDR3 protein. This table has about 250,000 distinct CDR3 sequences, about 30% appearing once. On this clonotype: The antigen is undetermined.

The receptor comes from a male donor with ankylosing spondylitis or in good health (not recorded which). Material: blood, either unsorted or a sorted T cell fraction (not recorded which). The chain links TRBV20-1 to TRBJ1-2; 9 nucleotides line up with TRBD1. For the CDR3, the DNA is TGCAGTGCTTTCAATCATTATGGGACAGGGACTAACTATGGCTACACCTTC. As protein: CSAFNHYGTGTNYGYTF.